This T cell receptor beta chain was obtained from a study of T-cell reconstitution after alpha-beta-depleted transplantation in children. Regarding the study as a whole: Several hundred expanded graft clones reportedly gave rise to the alpha-beta T cells present about two months after transplant. From newly produced T cells came most of the T-cell counts and diversity one year after transplant. Some patients' high day-60 TCRbeta diversity was attributed to recipient cells surviving conditioning.

A TCRbeta library incorporating unique molecular identifiers was prepared. TCRdb re-called the PCR reads through MiXCR, storing one row per CDR3 protein. The data contain approximately 500,000 distinct CDR3 sequences, 8% to 11% of them seen just once; the ten biggest clones take up around 2%. This clonotype was recorded at least ten times. Its cognate antigen is unknown. V gave up 0 bases and J gave up 3 bases, with 10 bases separating them. The CDR3 is made up of 15 amino acids. Germline lookup yields CDR1 SGHRS and CDR2 YFSETQ. The source is a child between 2 and 9 years old with inherited bone marrow failure, due to receive a stem cell transplant. The material was PBMCs, obtained before TCRalphabeta/CD19-depleted stem cell transplant. The J gene is TRBJ2-1, the V gene TRBV5-1; D gene uncertain. The DNA of the CDR3 is TGCGCCAGCAGCTTGGCCGGCAGAGACTACAATGAGCAGTTCTTC. Translation: CASSLAGRDYNEQFF.